Detailed here is one T cell receptor (beta chain). This clone was seen more than once but under ten times. Its antigen target is currently unknown. No much larger clonotype is one base removed from it; base qualities were not supplied. The label giving this sample's time point can be read as: baseline before first vaccination. Vaccinee samples came from UK trials COV001 and COV002, including a single-blind randomized controlled phase 2/3 trial of AZD1222 (ChAdOx1 nCoV-19) in healthy adults. For TCRbeta chain sequencing, PBMC samples were collected from trial participants at day 0 and at day 28 after the second dose. The CDR3 regions of human TCRbeta chains were analyzed by immunosequencing. The source study handled its data this way. TCRs in the repertoires were compared against a reference library of SARS-CoV-2-specific TCRs that had been generated with the MIRA antigen-specificity platform. Breadth meant the fraction of unique TCRs that were SARS-CoV-2-associated, whereas depth meant the fraction of total T cells that were SARS-CoV-2-associated. Using the MIRA data, every spike-specific TCR was mapped to the spike region that the TCR reacted to and assigned to either a CD4 or a CD8 class. Log10-transformed breadth and depth values were compared by one-way ANOVA with Sidak's multiple comparisons tests. TCRdb took this table from immuneACCESS and kept in-frame rearrangements with V and J called. Such tables lack part of the clones; where checked against another copy, unresolved V genes explain under half of the gap, and the rest is unexplained. From that table come the V and J calls and clone size; the DNA was used to work out D and trimming. A total of 20,000 to 25,000 clones appear in this sample, around 82% of them only once. The ten most abundant clones make up around 46% of the sample.

Reading from cysteine to phenylalanine, the CDR3 counts 12 amino acids. The DNA shown is the 36-base CDR3, in frame from base 1. Taken from the germline V gene (reference sequence), the CDR1 and CDR2 loops are LNHDA and SQIVND. Trimming costs V 5 bases and J 2 bases, and their ends lie 6 bases apart. These data belong to a study of T cell responses to AZD1222 COVID-19 vaccine (dated by TCRdb to the early 2020s). Turning to the overall study: AZD1222 recipients given second doses at about 4 weeks or at about 12 weeks were pooled, since spike-specific TCR depth and breadth were not found to differ between the two schedules. TCR sequencing was performed for roughly 240 trial participants, of whom 200 to 210 were given two doses of AZD1222 and 26 were given two doses of MenACWY control vaccine. Enrollment into the trials was organized by age into subgroups of 18-55, 56-69 and 70-plus years, and those subgroups contained roughly 140, 27 and 60 TCR-sequenced participants, respectively.

General findings and caveats noted by the study authors: Epitopes outside the regions mutated in the B.1.351 and B.1.1.7 variants were reportedly recognized by nearly half of the unique spike-specific TCRs. Participants were mostly white British, with more females than males. The authors suggested clonal diversity may have been underestimated. The 56-69-year group was small, and its depth increase did not reach significance, likely because of low power. Vaccine-associated CD4 TCRs spanned the whole spike protein, with dominant responses in regions 160-218 and 743-854. Conclusions about previously exposed vaccinees are limited because only a handful of AZD1222 recipients were SARS-CoV-2 seropositive at baseline. A significant rise in spike-specific TCR breadth and depth was observed after two AZD1222 doses relative to day 0 and relative to MenACWY recipients. No day 14 peak-response samples were available, so repertoires were characterized only after the peak T cell response.

The TCR comes from an adult in good health. The chain couples TRBV19 to TRBJ1-2; the D gene is unclear. Here the sequenced sample was peripheral blood, taken on day 0 of AZD1222 vaccination. The CDR3 protein sequence reads: CASSPMNYGYTF. The DNA sequence is TGTGCCAGTAGTCCGATGAACTATGGCTACACCTTC.